These T cell receptor beta chains were read from a single sample in a study of blood T cell repertoires in COVID-19. TCRdb keeps only in-frame clones here, not all; method: immunoSEQ multiplex PCR. There are hundreds of thousands of clones in the sample; around 87% occur only once, and approximately 4.3% lies in the top ten. Sequenced input: PBMCs or T cells enriched from blood (not recorded which). The receptors shown here come from a woman aged 18-35 years with acute COVID-19. Each CDR3 is given with its conserved first and last residue. The D gene is left open where the match is weak. The size entry is marked missing in some rows and otherwise reads once, few, many or a size class.

V gene	clone size	CDR3 length	J gene	D gene	CDR3 protein	CDR3 DNA
TRBV19	.	16	TRBJ2-1	.	CASSLPGGASYNEQFF	TGTGCCAGTAGCCTACCTGGCGGGGCCTCCTACAATGAGCAGTTCTTC
TRBV9	.	16	TRBJ2-3	TRBD2	CASSLTGLAVTDTQYF	TGTGCCAGCAGCCTTACGGGACTAGCGGTCACAGATACGCAGTATTTT
TRBV5-4	.	14	TRBJ2-7	.	CASSSQGSSYEQYF	TGTGCCAGCAGCTCGCAGGGGAGCTCCTACGAGCAGTACTTC
TRBV20-1	.	11	TRBJ1-5	.	CSSGGNQPQHF	TGCAGTTCTGGGGGGAACCAGCCCCAGCATTTT
TRBV5-8	.	12	TRBJ1-1	.	CASPAGGQEAFF	TGTGCCAGCCCGGCGGGAGGGCAAGAAGCTTTCTTT
TRBV3-1/TRBV3-2	.	16	TRBJ2-7	TRBD2	CASSQVAGREDREQYF	TGTGCCAGCAGCCAAGTCGCCGGGAGGGAAGACCGCGAGCAGTACTTC
TRBV27	.	16	TRBJ2-3	.	CASSLWGSPSTDTQYF	TGTGCCAGCAGTTTATGGGGCAGCCCTAGCACAGATACGCAGTATTTT
TRBV3-1/TRBV3-2	.	15	TRBJ2-3	.	CASSAREFPTDTQYF	TGTGCCAGCAGCGCTAGGGAGTTCCCCACAGATACGCAGTATTTT
TRBV18	.	16	TRBJ2-2	TRBD2	CASSPLAGGNTGELFF	TGTGCCAGCTCACCCTTAGCGGGAGGCAACACCGGGGAGCTGTTTTTT
TRBV19	few	15	TRBJ2-5	TRBD1	CASSIRTGGAETQYF	TGTGCCAGTAGTATCCGGACAGGGGGCGCAGAGACCCAGTACTTC
TRBV27	.	16	TRBJ2-5	TRBD1	CASSQRDRGYQETQYF	TGTGCCAGCAGCCAAAGGGACAGGGGGTACCAAGAGACCCAGTACTTC
TRBV29-1	.	13	TRBJ2-3	TRBD2	CSVVGAGVNTQYF	TGCAGCGTCGTCGGGGCGGGAGTGAATACGCAGTATTTT
TRBV7-9	once	13	TRBJ1-2	.	CASSLVAGYGYTF	TGTGCCAGCAGCTTAGTGGCGGGCTATGGCTACACCTTC
TRBV24-1	.	13	TRBJ1-2	.	CAPRGTRLYGYTF	TGTGCCCCCAGAGGGACACGACTTTATGGCTACACCTTC
TRBV6-2/TRBV6-3	.	16	TRBJ1-2	TRBD1	CASSPRFSGQGVGYTF	TGTGCCAGCAGTCCCCGATTTTCTGGACAGGGGGTTGGCTACACCTTC
TRBV27	few	13	TRBJ2-7	.	CASSRNGIYEQYF	TGTGCCAGCAGTAGGAACGGGATCTACGAGCAGTACTTC